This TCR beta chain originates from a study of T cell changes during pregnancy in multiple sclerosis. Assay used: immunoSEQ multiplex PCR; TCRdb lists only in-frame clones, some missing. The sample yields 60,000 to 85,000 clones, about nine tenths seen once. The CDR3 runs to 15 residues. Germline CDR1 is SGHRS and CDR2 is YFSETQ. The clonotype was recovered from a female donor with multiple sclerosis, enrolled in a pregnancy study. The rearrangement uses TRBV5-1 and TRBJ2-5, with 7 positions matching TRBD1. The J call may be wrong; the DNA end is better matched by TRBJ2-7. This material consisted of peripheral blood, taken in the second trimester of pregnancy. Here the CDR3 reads CASSFLTGQTYEQYF. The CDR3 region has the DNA TGCGCCAGCAGCTTTCTTACGGGACAGACCTACGAGCAGTACTTC.